This T cell receptor (beta chain) was profiled in a study of T-cell reconstitution after alpha-beta-depleted transplantation in children. Unique molecular identifiers were used in preparing the TCRbeta library. TCRdb itself ran the PCR reads through MiXCR, one entry per CDR3 protein. The sample carries 250,000 to 300,000 distinct CDR3 sequences, just over 7.5% recorded once. Overall study results and limits: Newly generated T cells supplied most T-cell counts and diversity one year post-transplant.

This clonotype came up many times. Its antigen is unknown. Trimming shortened V by 4 bases and J by 9 bases, and 9 bases separated the two germline ends. This CDR3 has 12 residues. Looked up from germline, CDR1 is KGHDR and CDR2 is SFDVKD. The source of this sequence is a female patient aged 2-9 years who had a stem cell transplant for Fanconi anemia, so the T cells may come from the graft donor. The sample consisted of peripheral blood, taken 360 days after TCRalphabeta/CD19-depleted stem cell transplant. The chain links TRBV24-1 to TRBJ2-1; no reliable D call. The CDR3 region has the DNA TGTGCCACCAGTGACAGAGGAATTGAGCAGTTCTTC. This translates into CATSDRGIEQFF.